The next 17 T cell receptor beta chains were all read from a single sample in a study of blood T cell repertoires in COVID-19. TCRdb keeps only in-frame clones here, not all; method: immunoSEQ multiplex PCR. The table shows tens of thousands of clones, with roughly 80% occurring only once. The material sequenced was peripheral blood. The source is a human donor in a cohort sampled during active COVID-19.

The chain recombines TRBV5-4 with TRBJ2-2, with D perhaps TRBD1 (6 bases). CDR1 is SGHNT and CDR2 is YYREEE in the germline V gene (reference sequence). V lost 3 bases and J 0 bases, leaving 9 bases between the germline ends. The CDR3 is 15 residues long. CDR3 sequence: CASSSRTANTGELFF. The CDR3 region has the DNA TGTGCCAGCAGCTCCCGGACAGCGAACACCGGGGAGCTGTTTTTT.

The chain uses TRBV29-1 and TRBJ2-7; D is unresolved. Germline V lookup: CDR1 SQVTM, CDR2 ANQGSEA. Between the trimmed V and J ends, which lost 3 bases and 2 bases, there was a span of 8 bases. This CDR3 contains 12 residues. The CDR3 DNA reads as TGCAGCGTTGAGGGCAGGACCTACGAGCAGTACTTC. This encodes CSVEGRTYEQYF.

The chain has TRBV24-1 and TRBJ2-3; weak D call: TRBD2 (7 bases). CDR1 is KGHDR, CDR2 SFDVKD, per germline. The V end was cut by 2 bases, the J end by 10 bases, with 36 bases between. The CDR3 length is 21 residues. The CDR3 sequence: CATSDSSWGGQQATPLASQYF. The DNA of the CDR3 is TGTGCCACCAGTGATTCGTCATGGGGGGGACAACAGGCTACACCCCTCGCGTCGCAGTATTTT.

The gene calls are TRBV29-1 and TRBJ2-7; tentatively, D is TRBD2 (5 bases). The CDR3 length is 12 residues. V gave up 4 bases and J gave up 0 bases, with 7 bases separating them. Germline values: CDR1 SQVTM, CDR2 ANQGSEA. The CDR3 spells CSVASGSYEQYF. For the CDR3, the DNA is TGCAGCGTTGCGAGCGGCTCCTACGAGCAGTACTTC.

CDR3 sequence: CASSPVEGPYEQYF. The DNA of the CDR3 is TGCGCCAGCAGTCCGGTAGAGGGTCCCTACGAGCAGTACTTC. The chain uses TRBV4-3 and TRBJ2-7, with D perhaps TRBD2 (5 bases). Germline V lookup: CDR1 LGHNA, CDR2 YSLEER. The CDR3 length is 14 residues. The germline V and J ends were trimmed by 6 bases and 2 bases, with 14 bases remaining between them.

The CDR3 region is CSVERTGGEKLFF. In nucleotides, the CDR3 is TGCAGCGTTGAAAGGACAGGGGGGGAAAAACTGTTTTTT. This chain joins TRBV29-1 and TRBJ1-4; 10 bases match TRBD1. Per germline, CDR1 SQVTM and CDR2 ANQGSEA. Unmatched junction bases numbered 2, after V lost 2 bases and J lost 8 bases. The CDR3 runs to 13 residues.

This clone was found once. This rearrangement joins TRBV5-1 to TRBJ1-3, with D possibly TRBD1 on 6 matching bases. With 5 bases removed from V and 0 bases from J, the gap between germline ends came to 12 bases. CDR3 length: 15 residues. Per the germline V gene, CDR1 is SGHRS and CDR2 is YFSETQ. The CDR3 bases are TGCGCCAGCAGTTACGACAGGAACTCTGGAAACACCATATATTTT. It encodes CASSYDRNSGNTIYF.

The chain is built from TRBV9 and TRBJ2-2; TRBD1 aligns across 8 bases. Trimming cost V 0 bases and J 5 bases; bases outside gene matches: 6. CDR1 is SGDLS, CDR2 YYNGEE, per germline. The CDR3 runs to 16 residues. CDR3 DNA: TGTGCCAGCAGCGTAGAAGTGACAGGGGAGACCGGGGAGCTGTTTTTT. Translation gives CASSVEVTGETGELFF.

This rearrangement joins TRBV19 to TRBJ2-7; D call uncertain. Germline loops: CDR1 LNHDA, CDR2 SQIVND (reference sequence). This CDR3 contains 14 residues. The V and J ends lost 3 bases and 2 bases respectively, with 11 bases between them. DNA for the CDR3: TGTGCCAGTAGTATGGCCGCGGTGACCTACGAGCAGTACTTC. The encoded protein is CASSMAAVTYEQYF.

V is TRBV18 and J is TRBJ2-1, with D perhaps matching TRBD2 (5 bases). This CDR3 is 13 amino acids long. Trimming stripped 4 bases from V and 9 bases from J, with 13 bases between. Looked up from germline, CDR1 is KGHSH and CDR2 is LQKENI. The CDR3 DNA is TGTGCCAGCTCACTACTAGAGAAGGTTGAGCAGTTCTTC. It yields the protein CASSLLEKVEQFF.

The gene calls are TRBV11-3 and TRBJ1-4; D gene ambiguous. CDR1 is SGHNT, CDR2 YENEEA, per germline. Trimming removed 5 bases from V and 5 bases from J, with 9 bases in between. This CDR3 has 13 amino acids. The CDR3 sequence is CASSRSLNEKLFF. Written as DNA, the CDR3 is TGTGCCAGCAGCCGAAGCCTAAATGAAAAACTGTTTTTT.

The rearrangement uses TRBV6-5 and TRBJ1-1, with 8 nucleotides matching TRBD1. CDR1 MNHEY and CDR2 SVGAGI come from the germline V gene. V was pared by 1 base and J by 6 bases, with 1 base of the junction left unmatched. The CDR3 is made up of 13 amino acids. The CDR3 nucleotides are TGTGCCAGCAGTTACTTACAGGGGGCTGAAGCTTTCTTT. Its translation: CASSYLQGAEAFF.

The CDR3 coding sequence is TGTGCCACCAGTGACCTAACAGCTAACTATGGCTACACCTTC. The encoded protein is CATSDLTANYGYTF. The chain links TRBV24-1 to TRBJ1-2, with D hard to call. Germline CDR1 reads KGHDR; CDR2 reads SFDVKD. The CDR3 covers 14 residues. V lost 4 bases, J lost 0 bases, and 8 bases lay in between.

The chain carries TRBV27 and TRBJ1-6; D uncertain. V shed 6 bases and J shed 4 bases, with 7 bases lying between them. Germline CDR1 MNHEY, CDR2 SMNVEV (reference sequence). The CDR3 has 13 amino acids. CDR3 loop: CASRAEYNSPLHF. CDR3 nucleotides: TGTGCCAGCAGGGCGGAGTATAATTCACCCCTCCACTTT.

V and J are TRBV7-2 and TRBJ2-2, with D unresolved. Germline V gives CDR1 SGHTA, CDR2 FQGNSA. The germline V and J ends were trimmed by 5 bases and 2 bases, with 15 bases remaining between them. The CDR3 has 16 amino acids. The CDR3 DNA is TGTGCCAGCAGCCCCCGTTCCGCGCGCAACACCGGGGAGCTGTTTTTT. Translating gives CASSPRSARNTGELFF.

The chain joins TRBV24-1 to TRBJ2-1; TRBD1 is a possible D gene (5 bases). The CDR3 is 14 residues long. Per germline, CDR1 KGHDR and CDR2 SFDVKD. Trimming removed 4 bases at V and 4 bases at J, with 10 bases between. The CDR3 DNA is TGTGCCACCAGTGAGCAGGGCCTTTACAATGAGCAGTTCTTC. Residues: CATSEQGLYNEQFF.

The gene calls are TRBV12-2 and TRBJ1-3; the D call TRBD1 from the table was never checked on the DNA. TRBV12-2 is deemed a pseudogene. The CDR3 runs to 16 residues. The CDR3 reads CASRRNRSLTGNTIYF. CDR3 coding DNA: TGTGCAAGTCGACGGAACAGGTCCTTGACTGGAAACACCATATATTTT.